This TCR beta chain was profiled in a study of response to subunit inactivated influenza vaccine listed by TCRdb under 2018. Context from the whole study: Deep quantitative profiling of the T cell receptor repertoire was used in the study to follow responses to a trivalent subunit inactivated influenza vaccine. Beyond this particular receptor, the publication reports: According to the authors, only a limited number of new T cells may be recruited by each seasonal influenza vaccination.

On this clonotype: Its antigen target is currently unknown. Base-call qualities are not available, and no considerably larger clone is one nucleotide away.

The method behind the library was RT-PCR. Sequencing was carried out with an Illumina HiSeq 2500. TCRdb trimmed public reads at Q25 via fastp, called clones via MiXCR and kept in-frame beta chains. Duplicate CDR3 protein sequences are folded into a single record with the most common DNA and genes. Present in this sample are 600,000 to 850,000 distinct CDR3 sequences, approximately 14% of which were seen just once. The top ten hold 7.5% to 9% of the sample. Measured from the cysteine to the phenylalanine, the CDR3 is 15 residues long. Of all the DNA, just the CDR3 is kept, 45 bases in frame from base 1. CDR1 and CDR2 (SSHAT, FNYEAQ) derive from the germline V gene (reference sequence). V trim: 3 bases; J trim: 2 bases; unmatched bases: 4.

The clonotype comes from a man aged 50-59 years who received an inactivated influenza vaccine. Donor details come from another sample of the same person, matched by shared clones. The sequence joins TRBV7-7 to TRBJ2-3; 8 middle bases align to TRBD1. This specimen was PBMCs from blood, taken around 15 days before vaccination. The DNA is as follows: TGTGCCAGCAGCTTGGGACAGGCTCTCACAGATACGCAGTATTTT. This yields the protein CASSLGQALTDTQYF.